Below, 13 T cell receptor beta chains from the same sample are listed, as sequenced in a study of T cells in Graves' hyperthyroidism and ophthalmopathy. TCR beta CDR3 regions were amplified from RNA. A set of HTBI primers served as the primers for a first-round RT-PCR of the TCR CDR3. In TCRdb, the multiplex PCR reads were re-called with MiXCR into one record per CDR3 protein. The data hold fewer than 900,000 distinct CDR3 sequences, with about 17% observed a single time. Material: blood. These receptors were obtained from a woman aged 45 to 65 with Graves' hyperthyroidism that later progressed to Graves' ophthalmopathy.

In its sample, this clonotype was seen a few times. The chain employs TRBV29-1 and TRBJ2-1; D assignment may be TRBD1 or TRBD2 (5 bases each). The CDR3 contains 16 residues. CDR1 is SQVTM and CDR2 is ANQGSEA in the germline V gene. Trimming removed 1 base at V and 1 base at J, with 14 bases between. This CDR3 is CSVEGGQGRSYNEQFF. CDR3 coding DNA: TGCAGCGTTGAAGGAGGGCAGGGAAGGTCCTACAATGAGCAGTTCTTC.

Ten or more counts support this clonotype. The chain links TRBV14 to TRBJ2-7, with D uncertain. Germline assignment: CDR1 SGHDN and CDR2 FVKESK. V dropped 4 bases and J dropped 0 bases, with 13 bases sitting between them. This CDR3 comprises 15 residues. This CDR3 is CASSPRAGISYEQYF. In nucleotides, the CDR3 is TGTGCCAGCAGCCCCCGGGCTGGGATCTCCTACGAGCAGTACTTC.

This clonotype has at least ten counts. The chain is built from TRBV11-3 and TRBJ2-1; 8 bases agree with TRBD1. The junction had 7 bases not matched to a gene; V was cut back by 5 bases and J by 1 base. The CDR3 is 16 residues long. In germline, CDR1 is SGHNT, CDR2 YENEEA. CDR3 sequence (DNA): TGTGCCAGCAGCCCTAGTAGGACAGGGTCCTACAATGAGCAGTTCTTC. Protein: CASSPSRTGSYNEQFF.

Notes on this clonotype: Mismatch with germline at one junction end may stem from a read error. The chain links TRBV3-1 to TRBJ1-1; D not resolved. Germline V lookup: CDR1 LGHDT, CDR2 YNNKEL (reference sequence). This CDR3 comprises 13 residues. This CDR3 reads CAGSQDYGFEAFF. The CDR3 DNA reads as TGTGCCGGCAGCCAAGACTATGGGTTCGAGGCTTTCTTT. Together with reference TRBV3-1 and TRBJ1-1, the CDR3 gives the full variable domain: DTAVSQTPKYLVTQMGNDKSIKCEQNLGHDTMYWYKQDSKKFLKIMFSYNNKELIINETVPNRFSPKSPDKAHLNLHINSLELGDSAVYFCAGSQDYGFEAFFGQGTRLTVV.

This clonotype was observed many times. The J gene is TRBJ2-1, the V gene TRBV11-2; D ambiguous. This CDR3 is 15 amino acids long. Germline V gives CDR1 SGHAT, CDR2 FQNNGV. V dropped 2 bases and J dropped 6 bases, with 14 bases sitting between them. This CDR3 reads CASSLLTGHPNEQFF. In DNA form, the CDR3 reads TGTGCCAGCAGCTTACTCACCGGGCACCCCAATGAGCAGTTCTTC. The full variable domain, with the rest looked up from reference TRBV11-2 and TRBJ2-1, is EAGVAQSPRYKIIEKRQSVAFWCNPISGHATLYWYQQILGQGPKLLIQFQNNGVVDDSQLPKDRFSAERLKGVDSTLKIQPAKLEDSAVYLCASSLLTGHPNEQFFGPGTRLTVL.

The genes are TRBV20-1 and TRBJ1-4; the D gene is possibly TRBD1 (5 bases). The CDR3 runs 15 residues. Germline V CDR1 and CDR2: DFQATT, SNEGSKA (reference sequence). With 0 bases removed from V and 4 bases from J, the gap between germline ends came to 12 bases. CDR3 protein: CSAREEGRSNEKLFF. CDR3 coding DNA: TGCAGTGCTAGAGAGGAGGGACGGAGTAATGAAAAACTGTTTTTT.

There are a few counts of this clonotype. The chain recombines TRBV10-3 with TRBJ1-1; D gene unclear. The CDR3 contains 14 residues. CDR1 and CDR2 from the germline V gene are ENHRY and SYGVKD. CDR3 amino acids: CAASVRNTNTEAFF. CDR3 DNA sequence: TGTGCTGCATCAGTGAGAAATACGAACACTGAAGCTTTCTTT.

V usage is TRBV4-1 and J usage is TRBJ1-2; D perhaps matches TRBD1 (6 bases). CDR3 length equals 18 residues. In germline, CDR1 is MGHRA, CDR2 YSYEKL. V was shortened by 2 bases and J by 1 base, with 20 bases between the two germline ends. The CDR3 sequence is CASSQLGGDSSVNYGYTF. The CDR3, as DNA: TGCGCCAGCAGCCAATTAGGGGGGGACTCCTCAGTTAACTATGGCTACACCTTC.

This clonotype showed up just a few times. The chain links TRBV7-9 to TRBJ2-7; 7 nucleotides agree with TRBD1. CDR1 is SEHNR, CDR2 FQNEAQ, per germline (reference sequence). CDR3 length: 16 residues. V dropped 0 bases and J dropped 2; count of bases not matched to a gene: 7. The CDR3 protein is CASSLAPGQETYEQYF. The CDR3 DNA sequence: TGTGCCAGCAGCTTAGCTCCAGGACAGGAGACCTACGAGCAGTACTTC.

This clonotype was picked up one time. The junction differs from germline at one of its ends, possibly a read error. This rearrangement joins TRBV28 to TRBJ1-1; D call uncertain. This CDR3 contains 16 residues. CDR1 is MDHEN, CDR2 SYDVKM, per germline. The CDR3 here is CASSLGQRAQNTEAFF. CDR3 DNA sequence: TGTGCTAGCAGTTTAGGGCAGAGAGCACAAAACACTGAAGCTTTCTTT.

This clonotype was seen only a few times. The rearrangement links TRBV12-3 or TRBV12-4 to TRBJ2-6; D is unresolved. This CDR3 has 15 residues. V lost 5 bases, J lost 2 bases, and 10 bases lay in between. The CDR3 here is CASSRAIPGANVLTF. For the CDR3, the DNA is TGTGCCAGCAGTCGGGCGATCCCTGGGGCCAACGTCCTGACTTTC.

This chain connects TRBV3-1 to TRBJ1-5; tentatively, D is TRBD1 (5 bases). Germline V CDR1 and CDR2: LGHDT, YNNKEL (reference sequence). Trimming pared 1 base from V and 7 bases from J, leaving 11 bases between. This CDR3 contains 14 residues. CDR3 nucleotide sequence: TGTGCCAGCAGCCAAGGATCGGGGGAGCAGCCCCAGCATTTT. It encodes CASSQGSGEQPQHF.

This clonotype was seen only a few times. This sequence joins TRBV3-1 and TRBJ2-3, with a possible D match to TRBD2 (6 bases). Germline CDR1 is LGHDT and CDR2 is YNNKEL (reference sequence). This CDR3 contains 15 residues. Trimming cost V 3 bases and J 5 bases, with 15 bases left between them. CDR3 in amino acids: CASSQGPRRGDTQYF. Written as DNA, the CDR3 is TGTGCCAGCAGCCAGGGGCCCCGGAGGGGAGATACGCAGTATTTT.